This T cell receptor beta chain was identified during a study of cytomegalovirus exposure and HLA in healthy donors. The study ran its PCR with 60 Vbeta and 13 Jbeta primers. Using immunoSEQ multiplex PCR, the repertoire was profiled, and TCRdb retains in-frame clones only, with some absent. The top ten hold 1% to 1.5% of the sample, which has 200,000 or so clones, about 83% seen once. The CDR3 runs to 17 residues. Germline trimming cut 1 base from V and 3 bases from J; bases unmatched to any gene: 4. Per germline, CDR1 MGHDK and CDR2 SYGVNS. In the case of this clone: Its specificity is not known.

Whole-study findings and limits: An Asian-associated ancestry cluster reportedly showed fewer N-insertions than the roughly 670-donor mean in a later analysis. Serostatus for CMV was the only available immune exposure information.

V is TRBV25-1 and J is TRBJ2-1; TRBD2 matches at 12 bases. Sequencing was carried out using PBMCs. The receptor was isolated from a human donor in good health. DNA for the CDR3: TGTGCCAGCAGTGAATCTCGACTAGCGGGAGTCTACAATGAGCAGTTCTTC. Translating it yields CASSESRLAGVYNEQFF.